This T cell receptor (beta chain) was identified during a study of shared T cell receptors in the human thymus (dated by TCRdb to 2020 to 2023). Regarding the complete study: The study examined how self-reactive, shared T-cell receptor alpha chains are generated in the human thymus.

This clone was recorded a few times. Its antigen is not yet known. It has no much larger one-base neighbor in the sample; base qualities were not kept. Libraries came from the immunoSEQ multiplex PCR assay. The clones in this table, taken by TCRdb from immuneACCESS, are in-frame only. Not every clone is retained; where verified, under half of the shortfall comes from an unresolved V gene, and the cause of the rest is unknown. Counted in this sample were roughly 710,000 clones; around 85% of them appeared once. The ten top clones hold roughly 0.01% of the sample. Inclusive of the bounding cysteine and phenylalanine, the CDR3 is 14 residues long. Kept here is only the CDR3 DNA, which spans 42 bases and is read in frame from base 1. Sequences SGHDT (CDR1) and YYEEEE (CDR2) are obtained from the germline V gene. The germline V and J ends show losses of 0 bases and 6 bases respectively, and no gene match explains 5 bases of the junction.

These data were likewise used in another study, on human thymus T cells. As noted in the second study: Immunologically healthy infants undergoing open corrective cardiac surgery for congenital heart defects in Finland were used as donors. Thymus tissue was obtained as surgical resects removed during corrective cardiac surgery. Biased V and J gene segment usage appeared to be present in both thymic and peripheral blood repertoires. Highly overlapping thymic TCR repertoires among unrelated individuals were reported in the related research. The study used under 10 infant thymus samples plus four related peripheral blood samples to characterize TCR alpha and beta repertoires. The cohort included over five male and a couple of female infants, with donor ages spanning 7 to 244 days. Thymocytes were mechanically released from the tissue and were stored as pellets of roughly 9-33 million cells at -70 degrees C. A QIAsymphony instrument was used to extract genomic DNA from the frozen cell pellets. TCRB and TCRAD loci were amplified from a standardized quantity of quality-controlled genomic DNA using the immunoSEQ multiplex PCR assay. The amplicons covered the V(D)J region and were long enough to include the CDR3 and to identify the V and J genes. Through the commercial immunoSEQ service, the amplicons were sequenced on an Illumina platform. Primer bias and sequencing errors were corrected as previously described, and TCRAD and TCRB were defined on the basis of the IMGT database. immunoSEQ Analyzer 3.0 and VDJTools were used for repertoire analysis, which covered basic statistics, V/J segment usage, diversity estimates, rarefaction and pairwise overlap. Chao1, ChaoE, Efron-Thisted, Shannon and inverse Simpson indices were used to estimate diversity, which was also estimated on datasets down-sampled to the smallest sample. Repertoire overlap was determined by strict matching of CDR3 nucleotide sequence, V gene and J gene, and Jaccard-based multidimensional scaling clustering was applied. On average, roughly 740,000 unique TCRB clonotypes were obtained from thymus samples, compared with 70,000 to 90,000 from blood samples.

Sample: thymocytes. The V gene is TRBV5-6 and the J gene is TRBJ1-2, with 7 central nucleotides matching TRBD1. The TCR originated in a girl under three years old with a congenital heart defect. Donor details come from another sample of the same person, matched by shared clones. This receptor carries the CDR3 CASSLGQGENGYTF. The sequenced DNA: TGTGCCAGCAGCTTGGGACAGGGAGAGAATGGCTACACCTTC.